The T cell receptor beta chain under discussion was sequenced for a study of glioma-infiltrating T cells. Study-wide points: Above-expected tissue-blood divergence occurred in all gliomas, most in low-grade ones.

The iRepertoire nested amplicon-rescue multiplex PCR amplified TCR alpha and beta CDR3s from RNA. One-step reverse transcription and amplification started from approximately 100-400 ng of tissue mRNA or PBMC total RNA. Via MiXCR, TCRdb re-called the multiplex PCR reads, giving one row per CDR3 protein. The sample lists over 140,000 distinct CDR3 sequences, more than 35% occurring once. In this sample, this clonotype turned up a few times. Its antigen remains unknown. J gave up 8 bases and V 4 bases, and 5 bases lay outside the gene matches. The CDR3 consists of 14 residues. The J gene is TRBJ1-6, the V gene TRBV12-3 or TRBV12-4; 7 bases agree with TRBD1. The receptor comes from a human donor with low-grade glioma or glioblastoma, undergoing nonglioma brain surgery, or in good health (not recorded which). The sequenced sample was glioma tissue, nonneoplastic brain tissue, or PBMCs (not recorded which). The CDR3 protein is CASSYEGADSPLHF. The CDR3 DNA reads TGTGCCAGCAGTTACGAGGGGGCGGATTCACCCCTCCACTTT.